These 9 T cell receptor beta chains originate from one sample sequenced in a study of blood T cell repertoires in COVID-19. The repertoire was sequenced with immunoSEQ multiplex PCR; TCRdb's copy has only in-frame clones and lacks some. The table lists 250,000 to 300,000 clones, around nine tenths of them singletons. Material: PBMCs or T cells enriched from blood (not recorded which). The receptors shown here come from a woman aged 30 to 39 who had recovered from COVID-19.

Written as DNA, the CDR3 is TGTGCCAGCAGTGACGAGGGTTATGAGCAGTTCTTC. Its translation: CASSDEGYEQFF. This chain joins TRBV6-4 and TRBJ2-1, with a possible D match to TRBD2 (5 bases). V was pared by 2 bases and J by 8 bases, with 7 bases between. The V gene's germline CDR1 is MRHNA and CDR2 SNTAGT. There are 12 residues in the CDR3.

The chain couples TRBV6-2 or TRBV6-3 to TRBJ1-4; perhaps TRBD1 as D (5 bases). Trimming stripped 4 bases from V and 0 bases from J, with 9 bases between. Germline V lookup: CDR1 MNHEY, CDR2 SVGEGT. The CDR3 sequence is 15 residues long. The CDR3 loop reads CASSSGASTNEKLFF. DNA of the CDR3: TGTGCCAGCAGTTCTGGGGCCTCAACTAATGAAAAACTGTTTTTT.

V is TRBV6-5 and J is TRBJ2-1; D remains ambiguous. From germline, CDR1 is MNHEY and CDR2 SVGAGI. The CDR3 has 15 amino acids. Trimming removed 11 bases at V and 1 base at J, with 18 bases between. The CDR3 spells CASLPGFSSYNEQFF. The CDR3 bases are TGTGCCTCTCTACCCGGGTTCTCTTCCTACAATGAGCAGTTCTTC.

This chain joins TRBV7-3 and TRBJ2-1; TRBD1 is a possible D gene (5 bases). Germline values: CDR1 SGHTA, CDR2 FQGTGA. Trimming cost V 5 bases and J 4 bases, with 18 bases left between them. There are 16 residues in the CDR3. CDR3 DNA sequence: TGTGCCAGCAGCCCGGTTAATGGACAAGGATACAATGAGCAGTTCTTC. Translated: CASSPVNGQGYNEQFF.

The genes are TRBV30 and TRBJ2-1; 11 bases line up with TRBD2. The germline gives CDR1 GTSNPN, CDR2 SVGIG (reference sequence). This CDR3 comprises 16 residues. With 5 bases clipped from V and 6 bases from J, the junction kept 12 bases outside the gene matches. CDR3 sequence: CAWALGSSGRINEQFF. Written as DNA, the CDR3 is TGTGCCTGGGCCTTAGGGTCTAGCGGGAGGATCAATGAGCAGTTCTTC.

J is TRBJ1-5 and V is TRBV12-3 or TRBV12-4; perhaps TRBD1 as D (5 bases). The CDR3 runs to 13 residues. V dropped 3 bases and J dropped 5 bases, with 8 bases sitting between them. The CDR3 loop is CASSFGGDQPQHF. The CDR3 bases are TGTGCCAGCAGTTTTGGGGGGGATCAGCCCCAGCATTTT.

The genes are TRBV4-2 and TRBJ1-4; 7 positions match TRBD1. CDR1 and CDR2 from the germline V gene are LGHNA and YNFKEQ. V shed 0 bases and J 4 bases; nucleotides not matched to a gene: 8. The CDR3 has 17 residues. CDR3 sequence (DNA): TGTGCCAGCAGCCAAGATCTAGGGGACAGACGTAATGAAAAACTGTTTTTT. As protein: CASSQDLGDRRNEKLFF.

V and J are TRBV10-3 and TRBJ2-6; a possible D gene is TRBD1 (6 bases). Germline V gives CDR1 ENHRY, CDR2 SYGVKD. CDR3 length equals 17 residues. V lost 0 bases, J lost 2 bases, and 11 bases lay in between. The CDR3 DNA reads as TGTGCCATCAGTGAGTCGAAGGACAGAGCTGGGGCCAACGTCCTGACTTTC. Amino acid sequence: CAISESKDRAGANVLTF.

DNA of the CDR3: TGTGCCAGCTCACCACCTCATCAGAACACTGAAGCTTTCTTT. It codes for CASSPPHQNTEAFF. V usage is TRBV18 and J usage is TRBJ1-1; no definite D call. Trimming took 0 bases from V and 1 from J, leaving 6 bases between them. This CDR3 region has 14 residues. The germline V gene has CDR1 KGHSH and CDR2 LQKENI. Combining the CDR3 with reference TRBV18 and TRBJ1-1 gives the whole variable domain NAGVMQNPRHLVRRRGQEARLRCSPMKGHSHVYWYRQLPEEGLKFMVYLQKENIIDESGMPKERFSAEFPKEGPSILRIQQVVRGDSAAYFCASSPPHQNTEAFFGQGTRLTVV.